This T cell receptor (beta chain) was captured in a study of CD8+CD57+ T cells in acquired aplastic anemia. Profiles of TCR beta VDJ and CDR3 were generated from a genomic DNA template. TCRdb itself ran the reads through MiXCR, one entry per CDR3 protein. The sample has roughly 130,000 distinct CDR3 sequences; around 50% are singletons. The germline gives CDR1 SNHLY, CDR2 FYNNEI. The CDR3 sequence is 16 residues long. The junction had 9 bases not matched to a gene; V was cut back by 6 bases and J by 3 bases. The source is a human donor in good health, serving as a control. The J gene is TRBJ2-3, the V gene TRBV2; 10 nucleotides align to TRBD2. The sample was sorted CD4+, CD8+, or CD8+CD57+ T cells (not recorded which) from PBMCs. CDR3 sequence reads: CASRIQAGGRTDTQYF. Written as DNA, the CDR3 is TGTGCCAGCAGAATTCAAGCGGGGGGGAGGACAGATACGCAGTATTTT.